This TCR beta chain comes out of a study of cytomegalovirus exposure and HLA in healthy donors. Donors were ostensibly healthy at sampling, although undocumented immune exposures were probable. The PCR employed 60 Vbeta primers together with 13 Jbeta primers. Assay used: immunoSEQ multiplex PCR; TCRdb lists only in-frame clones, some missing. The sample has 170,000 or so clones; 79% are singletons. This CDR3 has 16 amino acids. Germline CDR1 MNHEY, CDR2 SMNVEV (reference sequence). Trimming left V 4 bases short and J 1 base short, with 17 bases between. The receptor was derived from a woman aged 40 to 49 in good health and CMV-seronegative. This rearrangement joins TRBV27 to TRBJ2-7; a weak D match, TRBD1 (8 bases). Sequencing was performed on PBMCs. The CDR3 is CASSSGDRGGSYEQYF. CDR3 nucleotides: TGTGCCAGCAGTTCCGGAGACAGGGGAGGGTCCTACGAGCAGTACTTC.